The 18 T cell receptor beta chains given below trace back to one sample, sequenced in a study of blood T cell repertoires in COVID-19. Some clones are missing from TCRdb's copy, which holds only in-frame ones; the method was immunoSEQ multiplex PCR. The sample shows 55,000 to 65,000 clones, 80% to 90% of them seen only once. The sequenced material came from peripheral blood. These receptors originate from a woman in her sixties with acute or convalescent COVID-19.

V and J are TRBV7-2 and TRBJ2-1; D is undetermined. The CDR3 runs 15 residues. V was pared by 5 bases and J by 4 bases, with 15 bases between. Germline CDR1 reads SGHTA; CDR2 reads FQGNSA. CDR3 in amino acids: CASSGGSRPYNEQFF. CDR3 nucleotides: TGTGCCAGCAGCGGCGGCTCTAGACCATACAATGAGCAGTTCTTC.

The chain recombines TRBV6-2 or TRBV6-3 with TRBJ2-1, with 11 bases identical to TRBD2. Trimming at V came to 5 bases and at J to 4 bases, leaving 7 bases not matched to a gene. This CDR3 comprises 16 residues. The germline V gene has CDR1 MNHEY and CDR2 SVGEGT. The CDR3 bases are TGTGCCAGCAGTGAGACTAGCGGGGCCCCTTACAATGAGCAGTTCTTC. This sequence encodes CASSETSGAPYNEQFF.

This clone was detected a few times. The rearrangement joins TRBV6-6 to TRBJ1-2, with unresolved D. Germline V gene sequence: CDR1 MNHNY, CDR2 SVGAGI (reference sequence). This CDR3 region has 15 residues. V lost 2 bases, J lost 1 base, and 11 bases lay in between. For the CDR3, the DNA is TGTGCCAGCAGTTACGGGTCAGGCAATAACTATGGCTACACCTTC. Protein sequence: CASSYGSGNNYGYTF.

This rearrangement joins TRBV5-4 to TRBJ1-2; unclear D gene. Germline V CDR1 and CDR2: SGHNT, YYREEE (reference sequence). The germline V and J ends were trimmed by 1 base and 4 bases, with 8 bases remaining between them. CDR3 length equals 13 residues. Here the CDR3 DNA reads TGTGCCAGCAGCTTGCCGCAGTTCTATGGCTACACCTTC. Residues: CASSLPQFYGYTF.

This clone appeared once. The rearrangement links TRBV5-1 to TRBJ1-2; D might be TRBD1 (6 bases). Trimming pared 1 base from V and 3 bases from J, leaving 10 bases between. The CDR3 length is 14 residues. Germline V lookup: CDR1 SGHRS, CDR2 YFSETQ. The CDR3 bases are TGCGCCAGCAGCTTGAGACAGGCCGACTATGGCTACACCTTC. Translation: CASSLRQADYGYTF.

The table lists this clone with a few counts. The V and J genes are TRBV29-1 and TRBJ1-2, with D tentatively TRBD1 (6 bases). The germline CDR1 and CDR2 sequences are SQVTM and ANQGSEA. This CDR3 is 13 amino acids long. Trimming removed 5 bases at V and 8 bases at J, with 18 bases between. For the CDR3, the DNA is TGCAGCGTTCAGGGGACCCGGGGCCCAGGCTACACCTTC. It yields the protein CSVQGTRGPGYTF.

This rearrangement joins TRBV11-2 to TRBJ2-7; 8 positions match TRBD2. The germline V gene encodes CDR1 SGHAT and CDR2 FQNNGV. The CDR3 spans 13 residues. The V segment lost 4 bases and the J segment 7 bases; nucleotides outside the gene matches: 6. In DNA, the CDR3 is TGTGCCAGCAGCTCCCATCGGGGGGGGGAGCAGTACTTC. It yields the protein CASSSHRGGEQYF. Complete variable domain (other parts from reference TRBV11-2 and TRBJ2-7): EAGVAQSPRYKIIEKRQSVAFWCNPISGHATLYWYQQILGQGPKLLIQFQNNGVVDDSQLPKDRFSAERLKGVDSTLKIQPAKLEDSAVYLCASSSHRGGEQYFGPGTRLTVT.

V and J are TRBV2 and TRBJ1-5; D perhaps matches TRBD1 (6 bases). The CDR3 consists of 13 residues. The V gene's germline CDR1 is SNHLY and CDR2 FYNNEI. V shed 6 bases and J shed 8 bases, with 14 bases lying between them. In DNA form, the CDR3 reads TGTGCCAGCAGAGAACAGGGTTTTGAGCCCCAGCATTTT. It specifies CASREQGFEPQHF.

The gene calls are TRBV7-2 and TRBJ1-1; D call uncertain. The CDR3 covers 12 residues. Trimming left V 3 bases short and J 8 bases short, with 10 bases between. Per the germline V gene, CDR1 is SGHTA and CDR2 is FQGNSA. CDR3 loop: CASSFYIGEAFF. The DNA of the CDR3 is TGTGCCAGCAGCTTTTATATCGGGGAAGCTTTCTTT.

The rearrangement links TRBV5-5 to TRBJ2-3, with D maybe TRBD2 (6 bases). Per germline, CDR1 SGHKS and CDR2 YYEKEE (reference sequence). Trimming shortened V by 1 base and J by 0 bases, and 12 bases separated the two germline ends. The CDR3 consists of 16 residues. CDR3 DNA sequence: TGTGCCAGCAGCTTGAAGACGGGACTCAGCACAGATACGCAGTATTTT. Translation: CASSLKTGLSTDTQYF.

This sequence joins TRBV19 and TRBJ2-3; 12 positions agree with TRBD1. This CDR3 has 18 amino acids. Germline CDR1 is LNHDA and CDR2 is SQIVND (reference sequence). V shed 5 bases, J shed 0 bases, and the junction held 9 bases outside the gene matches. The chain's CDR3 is CASSARGQGAASTDTQYF. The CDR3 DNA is TGTGCCAGTAGTGCCCGGGGACAGGGGGCCGCTAGCACAGATACGCAGTATTTT.

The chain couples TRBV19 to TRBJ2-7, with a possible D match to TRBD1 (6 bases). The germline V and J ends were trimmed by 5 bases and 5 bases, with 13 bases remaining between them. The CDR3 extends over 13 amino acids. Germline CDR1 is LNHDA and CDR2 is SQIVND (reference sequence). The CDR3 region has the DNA TGTGCCAGTAGTCCCTTGGACAGAGACGAGCAGTACTTC. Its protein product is CASSPLDRDEQYF.

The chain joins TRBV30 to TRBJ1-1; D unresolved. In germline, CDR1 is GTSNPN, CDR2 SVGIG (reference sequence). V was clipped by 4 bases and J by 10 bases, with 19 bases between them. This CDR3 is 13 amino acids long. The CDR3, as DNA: TGTGCCTGGACGGTAGCAGCCACGGGTAGAGCTTTCTTT. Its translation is CAWTVAATGRAFF.

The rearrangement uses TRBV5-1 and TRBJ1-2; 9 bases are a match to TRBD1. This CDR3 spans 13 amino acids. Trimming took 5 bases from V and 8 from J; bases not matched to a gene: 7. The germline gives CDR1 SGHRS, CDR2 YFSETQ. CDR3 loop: CASSPDRGLGYTF. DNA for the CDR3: TGCGCCAGCAGTCCCGACAGGGGGTTGGGCTACACCTTC.

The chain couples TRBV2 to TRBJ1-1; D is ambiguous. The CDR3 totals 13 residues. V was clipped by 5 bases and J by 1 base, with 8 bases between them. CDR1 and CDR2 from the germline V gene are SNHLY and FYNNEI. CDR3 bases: TGTGCCAGCAGTTCCGACACGAACACTGAAGCTTTCTTT. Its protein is CASSSDTNTEAFF.

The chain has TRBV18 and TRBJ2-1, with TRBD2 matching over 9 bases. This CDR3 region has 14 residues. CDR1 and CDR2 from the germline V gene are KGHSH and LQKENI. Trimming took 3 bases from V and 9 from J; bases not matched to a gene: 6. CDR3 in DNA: TGTGCCAGCTCACCGCGGGGGGGCGTCGGTGAGCAGTTCTTC. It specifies CASSPRGGVGEQFF.

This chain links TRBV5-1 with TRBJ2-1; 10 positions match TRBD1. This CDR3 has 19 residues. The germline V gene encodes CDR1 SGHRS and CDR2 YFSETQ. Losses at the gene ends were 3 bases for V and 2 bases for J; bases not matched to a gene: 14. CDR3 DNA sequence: TGCGCCAGCAGCTCTAACCGGGACAGGGGACCCCAAGCCTACAATGAGCAGTTCTTC. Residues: CASSSNRDRGPQAYNEQFF.

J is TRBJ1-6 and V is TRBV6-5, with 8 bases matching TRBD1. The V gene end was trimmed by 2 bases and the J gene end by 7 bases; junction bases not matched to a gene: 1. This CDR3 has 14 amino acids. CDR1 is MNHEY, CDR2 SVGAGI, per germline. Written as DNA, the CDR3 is TGTGCCAGCAGTTACGACAGGGGAAATTCACCCCTCCACTTT. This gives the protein CASSYDRGNSPLHF.